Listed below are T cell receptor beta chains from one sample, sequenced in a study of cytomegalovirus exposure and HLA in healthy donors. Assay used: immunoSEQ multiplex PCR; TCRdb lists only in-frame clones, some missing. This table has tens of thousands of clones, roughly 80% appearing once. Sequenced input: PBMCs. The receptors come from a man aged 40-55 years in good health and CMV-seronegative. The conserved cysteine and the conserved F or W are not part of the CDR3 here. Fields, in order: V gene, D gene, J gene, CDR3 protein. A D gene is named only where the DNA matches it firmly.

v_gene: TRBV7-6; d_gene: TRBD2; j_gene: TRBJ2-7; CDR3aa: ASSLASGAFYEQY
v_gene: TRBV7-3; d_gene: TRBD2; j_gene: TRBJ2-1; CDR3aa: ARKLAGRSDEQF
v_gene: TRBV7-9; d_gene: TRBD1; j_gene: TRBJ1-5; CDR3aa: ASSPGTEELGPQH
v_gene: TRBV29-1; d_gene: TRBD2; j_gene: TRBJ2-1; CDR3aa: SVGLNSGDSSYNEQF
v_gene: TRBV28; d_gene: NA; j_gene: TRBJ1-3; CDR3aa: ASSLWTDLRNTIY
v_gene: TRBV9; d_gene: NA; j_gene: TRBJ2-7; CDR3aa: ASSLGGGAMGEQY
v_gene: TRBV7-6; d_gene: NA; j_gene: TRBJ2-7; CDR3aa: ASSLSGLYEQY
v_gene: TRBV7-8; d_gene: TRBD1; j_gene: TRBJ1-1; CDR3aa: ASSVDRVLLNTEAF
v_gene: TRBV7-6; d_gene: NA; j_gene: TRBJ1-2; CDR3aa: ASSLVQGGSGYT
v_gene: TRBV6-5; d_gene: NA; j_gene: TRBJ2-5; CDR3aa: ASSYSQGMGTQY
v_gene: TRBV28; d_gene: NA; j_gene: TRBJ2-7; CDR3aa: ASGPSYEQY
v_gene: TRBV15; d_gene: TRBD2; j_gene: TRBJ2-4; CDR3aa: ATSREAQRMVPGGLPIAKNIQY
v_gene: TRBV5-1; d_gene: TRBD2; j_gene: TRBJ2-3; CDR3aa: ASNIAGKSTDTQY
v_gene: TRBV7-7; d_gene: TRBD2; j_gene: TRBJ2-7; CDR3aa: ASSRRGGDEQY
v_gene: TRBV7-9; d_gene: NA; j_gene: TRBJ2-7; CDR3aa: ASSFIQAGEQY
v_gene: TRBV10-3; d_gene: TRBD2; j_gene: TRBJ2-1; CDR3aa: AIRETSGKNGEQF
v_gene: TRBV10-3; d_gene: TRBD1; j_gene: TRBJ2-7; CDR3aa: AIRPQTGTYEQY
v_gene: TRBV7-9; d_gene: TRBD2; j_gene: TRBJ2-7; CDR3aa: ASSLVGIKLSGSEYEQY
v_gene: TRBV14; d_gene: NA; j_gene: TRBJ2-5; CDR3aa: ASSRREQETQY
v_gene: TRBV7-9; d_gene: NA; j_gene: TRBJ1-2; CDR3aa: ASSPPQGTDGYT
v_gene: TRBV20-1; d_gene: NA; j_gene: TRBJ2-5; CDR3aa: SANKQETQY
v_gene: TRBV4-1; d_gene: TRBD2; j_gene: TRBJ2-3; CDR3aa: ASSLIRTSGSGGTQY
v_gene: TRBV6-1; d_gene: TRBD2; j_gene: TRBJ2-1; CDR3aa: ASSERLAGLNEQF
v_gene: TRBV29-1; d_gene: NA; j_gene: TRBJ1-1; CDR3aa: SVEVGRGTEAF
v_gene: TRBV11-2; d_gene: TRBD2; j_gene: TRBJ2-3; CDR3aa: ASREGLAGTDTQY
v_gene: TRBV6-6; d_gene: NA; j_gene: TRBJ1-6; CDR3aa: ASSYSATGLFSPLH
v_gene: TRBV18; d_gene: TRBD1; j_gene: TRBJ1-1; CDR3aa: ASSDRETEAF
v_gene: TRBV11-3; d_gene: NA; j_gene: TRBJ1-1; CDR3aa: ASRPGLVNTEAF
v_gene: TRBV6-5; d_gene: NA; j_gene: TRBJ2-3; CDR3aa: ASSGVADTQY
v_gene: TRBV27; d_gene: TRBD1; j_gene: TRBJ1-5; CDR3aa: ASSYQGDNQPQH
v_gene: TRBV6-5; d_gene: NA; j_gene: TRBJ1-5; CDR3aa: ASSPGDQPQH
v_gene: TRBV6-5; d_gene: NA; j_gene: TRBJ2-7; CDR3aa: ASSYSATGSYEQY
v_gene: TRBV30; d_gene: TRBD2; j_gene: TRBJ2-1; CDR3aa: AWSSSGSSGVSEQF
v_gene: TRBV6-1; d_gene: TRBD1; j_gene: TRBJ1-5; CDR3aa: ASRTGGNQPQH
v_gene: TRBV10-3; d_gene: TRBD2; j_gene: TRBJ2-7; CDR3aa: AISESIGGSSYEQY
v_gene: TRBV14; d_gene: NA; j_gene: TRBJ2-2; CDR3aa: ASSHRPGAGELF
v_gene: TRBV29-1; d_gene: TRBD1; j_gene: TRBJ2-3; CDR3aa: SVDPYRGDTQY
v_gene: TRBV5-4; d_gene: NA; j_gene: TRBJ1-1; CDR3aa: ASSFRGLNTEAF
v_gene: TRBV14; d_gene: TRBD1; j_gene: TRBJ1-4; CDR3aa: ASSWRTGPATNEKLF
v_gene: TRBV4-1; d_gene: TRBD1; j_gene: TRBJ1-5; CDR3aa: ASSQGETGGNQPQH
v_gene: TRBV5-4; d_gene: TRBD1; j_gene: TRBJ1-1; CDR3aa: ASSLRRRWTGGFMNTEAF
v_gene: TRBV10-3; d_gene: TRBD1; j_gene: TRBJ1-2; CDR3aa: ATFTEGADGYT
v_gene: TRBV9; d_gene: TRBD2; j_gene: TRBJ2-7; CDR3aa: ASSVGGGTYEQY
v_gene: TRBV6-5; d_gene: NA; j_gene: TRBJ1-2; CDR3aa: ASSYGAGAGQYGYT
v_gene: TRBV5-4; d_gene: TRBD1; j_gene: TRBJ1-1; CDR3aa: ASSSPRDRGPKAF
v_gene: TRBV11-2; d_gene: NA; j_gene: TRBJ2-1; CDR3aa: ASSLFYEQF
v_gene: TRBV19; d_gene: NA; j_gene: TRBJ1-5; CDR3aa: ATSTIQGGNQPQH
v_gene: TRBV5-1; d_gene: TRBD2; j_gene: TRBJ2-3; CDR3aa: ASSLLVVAGAAGSTDTQY
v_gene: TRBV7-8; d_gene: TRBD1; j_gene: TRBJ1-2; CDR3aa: ASSLLPGGFGYT
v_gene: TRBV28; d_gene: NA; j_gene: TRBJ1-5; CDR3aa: ASSLERASGGNQPQH
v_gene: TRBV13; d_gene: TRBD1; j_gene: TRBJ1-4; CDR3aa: ASSSRGRGDEKLF
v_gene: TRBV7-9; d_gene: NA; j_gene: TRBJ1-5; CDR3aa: SSSQSNQPQH
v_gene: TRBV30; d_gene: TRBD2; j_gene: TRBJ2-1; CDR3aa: AWSVQGVSGRGFIPYNEQF
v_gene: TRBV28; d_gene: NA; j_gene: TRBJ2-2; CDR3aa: ASSPPDRLNTGELF
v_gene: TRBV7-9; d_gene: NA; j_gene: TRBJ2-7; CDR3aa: ASSFPGSYEQY
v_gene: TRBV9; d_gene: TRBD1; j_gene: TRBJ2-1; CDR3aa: ASSVGGQGLNEQF
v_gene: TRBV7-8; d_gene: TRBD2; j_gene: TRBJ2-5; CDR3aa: ASSRTSGNHQETQY